The 22 T cell receptor beta chains presented below share a single source sample, sequenced in a study of blood T cell repertoires in COVID-19. Method: immunoSEQ multiplex PCR; TCRdb's copy keeps in-frame clones and lacks some. Here the sample spans about 280,000 clones, approximately 90% being singletons. The sample was PBMCs or T cells enriched from blood (not recorded which). Receptors originate from a man aged 35 to 55 who had been exposed to COVID-19.

V is TRBV5-1 and J is TRBJ1-3; 11 positions agree with TRBD1. The CDR3 is 15 amino acids. CDR1 and CDR2 (germline): SGHRS, YFSETQ. The V gene end was trimmed by 4 bases and the J gene end by 2 bases; junction bases not matched to a gene: 2. The CDR3 DNA reads TGCGCCAGCAGCAGGGGACAGGGGGCTGGAAACACCATATATTTT. Protein: CASSRGQGAGNTIYF.

The chain links TRBV3-1 (or the pseudogene TRBV3-2) to TRBJ2-2; 8 positions agree with TRBD2. The CDR3 covers 15 residues. With V trimmed by 1 base and J by 4 bases, 2 bases remained unmatched. In germline, CDR1 is LGHDT, CDR2 YNNKEL (reference sequence). The CDR3, as DNA: TGTGCCAGCAGCCAAGCCAGCGGGGGCACCGGGGAGCTGTTTTTT. Encoded protein: CASSQASGGTGELFF.

The chain combines TRBV27 with TRBJ1-1, with D unclear. Between the trimmed V and J ends, which lost 1 base and 1 base, there was a span of 7 bases. The CDR3 sequence is 14 residues long. Per the germline V gene, CDR1 is MNHEY and CDR2 is SMNVEV (reference sequence). CDR3 nucleotides: TGTGCCAGCAGTTTATTAGCACCGAACACTGAAGCTTTCTTT. Protein product: CASSLLAPNTEAFF.

This chain joins TRBV30 and TRBJ1-1, with no clear D. V was clipped by 3 bases and J by 3 bases, with 11 bases between them. In germline, CDR1 is GTSNPN, CDR2 SVGIG (reference sequence). This CDR3 has 13 residues. The CDR3: CAWRLERYTEAFF. The CDR3 region has the DNA TGTGCCTGGAGGCTCGAACGGTACACTGAAGCTTTCTTT.

As DNA, the CDR3 is TGTGCCGGGACCGGGACAGGGGTCCACGAGCAGTACTTC. Residues: CAGTGTGVHEQYF. The chain carries TRBV2 and TRBJ2-7, with 10 bases identical to TRBD1. The V gene end was trimmed by 11 bases and the J gene end by 5 bases; junction bases not matched to a gene: 9. Germline V gene lookup returns CDR1 SNHLY and CDR2 FYNNEI. The CDR3 is 13 residues long.

The rearrangement joins TRBV6-2 or TRBV6-3 to TRBJ1-6, with D possibly being TRBD1 (5 bases). The germline V and J ends were trimmed by 0 bases and 10 bases, with 10 bases remaining between them. The length of the CDR3 is 14 residues. Looked up from germline, CDR1 is MNHEY and CDR2 is SVGEGT. The CDR3 sequence: CASSYSTEESPLHF. The CDR3 DNA is TGTGCCAGCAGTTACTCGACAGAGGAGTCACCCCTCCACTTT.

This clone was seen only once. The chain recombines TRBV7-6 with TRBJ2-7; 8 nucleotides align to TRBD1. Trimming at V came to 3 bases and at J to 2 bases, leaving 6 bases not matched to a gene. This CDR3 has 15 residues. Germline CDR1 and CDR2: SGHVS and FNYEAQ. The CDR3 DNA reads as TGTGCCAGCAGCTTGACCCAGGACAGGGCCTACGAGCAGTACTTC. This sequence encodes CASSLTQDRAYEQYF.

CDR3 region: CASSQMEGLGNTIYF. The CDR3 DNA sequence: TGTGCCAGCAGCCAAATGGAGGGGCTTGGAAACACCATATATTTT. This chain links TRBV4-2 with TRBJ1-3; D is perhaps TRBD1 (5 bases). V shed 2 bases and J shed 3 bases, with 11 bases lying between them. The CDR3 loop spans 15 amino acids. CDR1 LGHNA and CDR2 YNFKEQ come from the germline V gene.

The chain employs TRBV11-2 and TRBJ2-1; D remains ambiguous. The CDR3 length is 12 residues. V lost 1 base, J lost 9 bases, and 7 bases lay in between. Germline V gene lookup returns CDR1 SGHAT and CDR2 FQNNGV. The CDR3 DNA reads TGTGCCAGCAGCTTAGTCTATCCTGAGCAGTTCTTC. Translated, it gives CASSLVYPEQFF. The variable domain in full, with the rest retrieved from reference TRBV11-2 and TRBJ2-1, is EAGVAQSPRYKIIEKRQSVAFWCNPISGHATLYWYQQILGQGPKLLIQFQNNGVVDDSQLPKDRFSAERLKGVDSTLKIQPAKLEDSAVYLCASSLVYPEQFFGPGTRLTVL.

The sample holds a few counts of this clone. The chain recombines TRBV7-2 with TRBJ2-7; tentative D call: TRBD2 (5 bases). Looked up from germline, CDR1 is SGHTA and CDR2 is FQGNSA. Trimming pared 5 bases from V and 6 bases from J, leaving 14 bases between. The CDR3 covers 13 residues. CDR3 DNA sequence: TGTGCCAGCAGCCCCGGGGTAGCTTTCGAGCAGTACTTC. This codes for CASSPGVAFEQYF.

The CDR3 DNA reads TGTGCCAGTACACCGAGGACAGGGGCCATATCCTTTCGCGGCTACACCTTC. Amino acids: CASTPRTGAISFRGYTF. The chain employs TRBV19 and TRBJ1-2; 9 bases match TRBD1. V gave up 7 bases and J gave up 8 bases; unmatched junction bases: 20. This CDR3 comprises 17 residues. Germline V lookup: CDR1 LNHDA, CDR2 SQIVND (reference sequence).

This clone was counted a single time. The rearrangement uses TRBV7-9 and TRBJ2-1; maybe TRBD2 (6 bases). Germline loops: CDR1 SEHNR, CDR2 FQNEAQ (reference sequence). The V end was cut by 4 bases, the J end by 5 bases, with 18 bases between. The CDR3 runs to 16 residues. The CDR3 coding sequence is TGTGCCAGCAGCTCCCCAAGGGCGGGAACGGACAATGAGCAGTTCTTC. Translating gives CASSSPRAGTDNEQFF. The full variable domain, completed using reference TRBV7-9 and TRBJ2-1, is DTGVSQNPRHKITKRGQNVTFRCDPISEHNRLYWYRQTLGQGPEFLTYFQNEAQLEKSRLLSDRFSAERPKGSFSTLEIQRTEQGDSAMYLCASSSPRAGTDNEQFFGPGTRLTVL.

The rearrangement joins TRBV28 to TRBJ1-3; unclear D gene. This CDR3 is built from 16 residues. V was pared by 0 bases and J by 0 bases, with 9 bases between. Germline values: CDR1 MDHEN, CDR2 SYDVKM. The CDR3 region has the DNA TGTGCCAGCAGTTTATGGAGAGGCAGCTCTGGAAACACCATATATTTT. Protein: CASSLWRGSSGNTIYF. The full variable domain, completed using reference TRBV28 and TRBJ1-3, is DVKVTQSSRYLVKRTGEKVFLECVQDMDHENMFWYRQDPGLGLRLIYFSYDVKMKEKGDIPEGYSVSREKKERFSLILESASTNQTSMYLCASSLWRGSSGNTIYFGEGSWLTVV.

This chain connects TRBV19 to TRBJ2-1; 9 bases align to TRBD1. The CDR3 is 16 residues long. Germline loops: CDR1 LNHDA, CDR2 SQIVND (reference sequence). Trimming at V came to 3 bases and at J to 1 base, leaving 4 bases not matched to a gene. CDR3 protein: CASSITGQGSYNEQFF. The CDR3 nucleotides are TGTGCCAGTAGTATTACCGGACAGGGGTCCTACAATGAGCAGTTCTTC.

V and J are TRBV6-2 or TRBV6-3 and TRBJ2-1; 12 bases are a match to TRBD2. The CDR3 loop spans 14 amino acids. The V segment lost 5 bases and the J segment 8 bases; nucleotides outside the gene matches: 4. Germline-derived CDR1 and CDR2 are MNHEY and SVGEGT. The CDR3 here is CASSRLAGDYEQFF. CDR3 coding DNA: TGTGCCAGCAGTCGACTAGCGGGAGACTATGAGCAGTTCTTC.

This clone was detected a few times. The CDR3, as DNA: TGTGCCAGCCGTAAGAACACTGAAGCTTTCTTT. Residues: CASRKNTEAFF. This chain links TRBV12-3 or TRBV12-4 with TRBJ1-1; D gene unclear. CDR3 length: 11 amino acids. Trimming took off 8 bases at V and 1 base at J, with 5 bases between the two ends.

The chain carries TRBV6-5 and TRBJ1-5; D ambiguous. Trimming took off 0 bases at V and 7 bases at J, with 10 bases between the two ends. This CDR3 has 14 residues. Germline assignment: CDR1 MNHEY and CDR2 SVGAGI. The CDR3, as DNA: TGTGCCAGCAGTTACTCGCTGGTAAGCCAGCCCCAGCATTTT. This encodes CASSYSLVSQPQHF.

This chain links TRBV5-1 with TRBJ1-3; 7 bases align to TRBD1. This CDR3 has 16 residues. V shed 0 bases, J shed 0 bases, and the junction held 3 bases outside the gene matches. Germline V gene data show CDR1 as SGHRS and CDR2 as YFSETQ. CDR3 region: CASSLEGGLSGNTIYF. CDR3 coding DNA: TGCGCCAGCAGCTTGGAAGGGGGCCTCTCTGGAAACACCATATATTTT.

The genes are TRBV27 and TRBJ2-3; D may be TRBD2 (6 bases). CDR1 and CDR2 from the germline V gene are MNHEY and SMNVEV (reference sequence). This CDR3 spans 14 amino acids. Trimming took off 5 bases at V and 3 bases at J, with 12 bases between the two ends. Written as DNA, the CDR3 is TGTGCCAGCAGTCTGGTAGCGGCGACAGATACGCAGTATTTT. Its translation: CASSLVAATDTQYF.

The gene calls are TRBV28 and TRBJ1-2; D not certain. Trimming removed 8 bases at V and 8 bases at J, with 15 bases between. Per germline, CDR1 MDHEN and CDR2 SYDVKM. CDR3 length equals 12 residues. CDR3 nucleotides: TGTGCCAGCGGTTCAAAGCTTCGAGGCTACACCTTC. Residues: CASGSKLRGYTF.

J is TRBJ1-1 and V is TRBV30; 8 bases match TRBD1. The CDR3 is 14 residues long. The germline V gene has CDR1 GTSNPN and CDR2 SVGIG (reference sequence). The V and J ends lost 0 bases and 1 base, in that order; junction bases with no gene match: 1. In DNA form, the CDR3 reads TGTGCCTGGAGTGTTGGACAGGGGAACACTGAAGCTTTCTTT. This codes for CAWSVGQGNTEAFF.

The chain has TRBV5-1 and TRBJ2-1, with 10 nucleotides matching TRBD2. Germline CDR1 reads SGHRS; CDR2 reads YFSETQ. The CDR3 loop spans 15 amino acids. V was clipped by 5 bases and J by 2 bases; unmatched bases: 4. CDR3 sequence (DNA): TGCGCCAGCAGATCACTAGCGGGGACCTACAATGAGCAGTTCTTC. Its protein is CASRSLAGTYNEQFF.